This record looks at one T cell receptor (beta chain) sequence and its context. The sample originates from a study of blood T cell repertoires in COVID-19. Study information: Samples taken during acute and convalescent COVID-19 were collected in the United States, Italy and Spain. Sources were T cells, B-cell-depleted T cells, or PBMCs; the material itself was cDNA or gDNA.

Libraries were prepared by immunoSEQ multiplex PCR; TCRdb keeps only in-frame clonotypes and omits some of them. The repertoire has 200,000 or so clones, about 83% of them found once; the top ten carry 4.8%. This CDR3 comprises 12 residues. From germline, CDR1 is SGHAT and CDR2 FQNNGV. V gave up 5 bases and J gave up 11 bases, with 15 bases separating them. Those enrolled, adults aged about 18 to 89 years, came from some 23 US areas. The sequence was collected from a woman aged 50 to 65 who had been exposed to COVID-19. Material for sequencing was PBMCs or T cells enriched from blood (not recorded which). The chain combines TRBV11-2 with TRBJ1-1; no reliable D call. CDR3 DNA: TGTGCCAGCAGCCCCCAACGGACGGGGGCTTTCTTT. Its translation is CASSPQRTGAFF.